A selection of T cell receptor beta chains follows, all from one sample in a study of OX40 agonist ivuxolimab in advanced cancers. The data were produced by immunoSEQ multiplex PCR, yet TCRdb's version contains in-frame clones alone and is incomplete. The data contain about 150,000 clones, under 95% of them singletons. This material consisted of CD4+ or CD8+ T cells sorted from blood, taken in a trial of the OX40 agonist ivuxolimab. The source of these receptors is an adult with an advanced solid tumor such as melanoma, head and neck, liver or kidney cancer. Each CDR3 is given with its conserved first and last residue. D genes are given only for firm matches. Part of the rows lack a size; the others show once, few, many or a class for expanded clones.

J,size,D,V,CDR3,DNA
TRBJ2-1,NA,NA,TRBV28,CASTGGRGYNEQFF,TGTGCCAGCACTGGGGGCAGGGGTTACAATGAGCAGTTCTTC
TRBJ2-1,NA,NA,TRBV7-2,CASKTGGAGEQFF,TGTGCCAGCAAGACCGGGGGCGCAGGTGAGCAGTTCTTC
TRBJ1-1,NA,NA,TRBV18,CASSPGRGDTEAFF,TGTGCCAGCTCACCGGGACGGGGGGACACTGAAGCTTTCTTT
TRBJ2-7,NA,TRBD1,TRBV29-1,CSVRETDRGQYF,TGCAGCGTCCGAGAGACCGACAGGGGGCAGTACTTC
TRBJ2-1,NA,NA,TRBV9,CASSVTGTVPYEQFF,TGTGCCAGCAGCGTCACCGGGACCGTCCCCTATGAGCAGTTCTTC
TRBJ1-6,NA,NA,TRBV19,CASSPTTGGGMNSPLHF,TGTGCCAGTAGTCCCACGACCGGAGGGGGTATGAATTCACCCCTCCACTTT
TRBJ1-5,NA,TRBD1,TRBV23-1,CASSQGNRDSGNQPQHF,TGCGCCAGCAGTCAGGGGAACCGGGACAGTGGCAATCAGCCCCAGCATTTT
TRBJ2-2,once,NA,TRBV14,CASSPSGITGELFF,TGTGCCAGCAGCCCGTCAGGAATCACCGGGGAGCTGTTTTTT
TRBJ1-4,NA,NA,TRBV19,CASSGQPLLRSEKLFF,TGTGCCAGTAGTGGTCAGCCGCTCTTAAGAAGTGAAAAACTGTTTTTT
TRBJ2-1,NA,NA,TRBV28,CASSPEQGWDRNEQFF,TGTGCCAGCAGTCCCGAACAGGGTTGGGATCGGAATGAGCAGTTCTTC
TRBJ2-7,NA,NA,TRBV18,CASSPGASEQYF,TGTGCCAGCTCACCAGGGGCTTCCGAGCAGTACTTC
TRBJ1-4,NA,NA,TRBV5-1,CASRPVPGGEKLFF,TGCGCCAGCAGACCGGTCCCCGGTGGGGAAAAACTGTTTTTT
TRBJ2-7,NA,NA,TRBV18,CASSPGLQEEQYF,TGTGCCAGCTCACCAGGGTTACAGGAGGAGCAGTACTTC
TRBJ2-7,NA,NA,TRBV7-8,CASGRERIGGEQYF,TGTGCCAGCGGCAGGGAAAGGATAGGTGGCGAGCAGTACTTC